The T cell receptor beta chain described here comes from a study of T-cell memory formation after mild COVID-19. MiXCR, applied by TCRdb to the 5' RACE reads, yields one record per CDR3 protein. Of about 430,000 distinct CDR3 sequences in the sample, approximately 19% were seen once. This clonotype was seen a handful of times. Trimming stripped 6 bases from V and 0 bases from J, with 11 bases between. This CDR3 contains 14 residues. CDR1 MNHEY and CDR2 SVGEGT come from the germline V gene. The clonotype originates from a man younger than 30 who had mild COVID-19 (a few samples of this study predate the infection). Cell type and time point are not known. The V gene is TRBV6-2 or TRBV6-3, the J gene TRBJ2-5, with no clear D. The sequencing input was PBMCs or a T cell subset sorted from them (not recorded which). The CDR3 nucleotides read TGTGCCAGCAGACTACCTGGGTACCAAGAGACCCAGTACTTC. The encoded protein is CASRLPGYQETQYF.